The text below deals with one T cell receptor beta chain. Its specificity is not known. The record originates from a study of T cells expressing NK-cell markers. As for the study in general: Seven donors tested HCMV-seropositive and one tested seronegative among the eight sequenced.

TCRdb derives one entry per CDR3 protein from the 5' RACE reads, leaving out DNA. The repertoire shows 400,000 to 450,000 distinct CDR3 sequences; the top ten hold about 7.3%. This CDR3 is 16 amino acids long. Germline loops: CDR1 KGHSH, CDR2 LQKENI. Study-wide points: Expanded NKG2C+ T cell clones had unclear HCMV specificity. In a few donors, dominant clonotypes made up roughly 25-60.1% of CD3+CD56-NKG2C+ cells.

The gene calls are TRBV18 and TRBJ1-2; TCRdb's D call of TRBD1 is untestable without DNA. This TCR was recovered from a woman between 18 and 69 years old in good health. The sample consisted of blood T cells: a sorted CD56 or NKG2C T cell subset, CD4+ or CD8+ T cells, or bulk PBMC T cells (not recorded which). CDR3: CASSPIQGDRAYGYTF.